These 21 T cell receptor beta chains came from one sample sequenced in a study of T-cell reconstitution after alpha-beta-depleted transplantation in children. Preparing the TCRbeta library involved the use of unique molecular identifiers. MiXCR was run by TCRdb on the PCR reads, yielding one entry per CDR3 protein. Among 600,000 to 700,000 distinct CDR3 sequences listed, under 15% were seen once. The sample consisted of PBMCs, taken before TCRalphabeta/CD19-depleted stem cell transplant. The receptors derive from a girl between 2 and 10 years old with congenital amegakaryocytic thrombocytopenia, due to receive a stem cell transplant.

CDR3 region: CASSLPGGVSEQFF. The CDR3 nucleotides are TGTGCCAGCAGCTTACCGGGGGGTGTCAGTGAGCAGTTCTTC. The chain couples TRBV7-6 to TRBJ2-1; 7 bases match TRBD2. Trimming removed 2 bases from V and 9 bases from J; junction bases left unmatched: 7. This CDR3 contains 14 residues. The germline V gene has CDR1 SGHVS and CDR2 FNYEAQ.

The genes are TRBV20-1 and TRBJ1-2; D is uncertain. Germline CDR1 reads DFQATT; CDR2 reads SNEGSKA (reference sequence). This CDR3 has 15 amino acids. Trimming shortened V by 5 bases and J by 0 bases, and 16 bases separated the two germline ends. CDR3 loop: CSAPIGGYSNYGYTF. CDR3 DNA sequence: TGCAGTGCTCCCATCGGCGGTTACTCTAACTATGGCTACACCTTC.

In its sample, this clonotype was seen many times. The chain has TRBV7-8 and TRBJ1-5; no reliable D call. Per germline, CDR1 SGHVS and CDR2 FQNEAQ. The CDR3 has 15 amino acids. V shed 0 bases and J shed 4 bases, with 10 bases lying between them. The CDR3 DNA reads TGTGCCAGCAGCTTAGCCTTCCGGGCTAATCAGCCCCAGCATTTT. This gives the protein CASSLAFRANQPQHF.

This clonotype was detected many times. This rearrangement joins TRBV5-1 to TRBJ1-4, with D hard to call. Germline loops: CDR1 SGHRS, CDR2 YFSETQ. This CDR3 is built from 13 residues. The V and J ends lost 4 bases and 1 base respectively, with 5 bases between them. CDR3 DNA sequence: TGCGCCAGCAGCATCCGAACTAATGAAAAACTGTTTTTT. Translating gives CASSIRTNEKLFF.

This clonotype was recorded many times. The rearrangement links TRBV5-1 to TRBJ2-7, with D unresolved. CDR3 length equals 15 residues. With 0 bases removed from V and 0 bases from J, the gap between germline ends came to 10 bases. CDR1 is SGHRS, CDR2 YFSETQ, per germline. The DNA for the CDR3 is TGCGCCAGCAGCTTGGCCTCGACGGACTCCTACGAGCAGTACTTC. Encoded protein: CASSLASTDSYEQYF.

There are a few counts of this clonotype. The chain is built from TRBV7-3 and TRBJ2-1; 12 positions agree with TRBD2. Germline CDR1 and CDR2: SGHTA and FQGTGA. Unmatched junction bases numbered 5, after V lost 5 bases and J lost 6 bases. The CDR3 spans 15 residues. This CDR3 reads CASSPTSGRINEQFF. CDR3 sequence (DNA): TGTGCCAGCAGCCCAACTAGCGGGAGGATCAATGAGCAGTTCTTC.

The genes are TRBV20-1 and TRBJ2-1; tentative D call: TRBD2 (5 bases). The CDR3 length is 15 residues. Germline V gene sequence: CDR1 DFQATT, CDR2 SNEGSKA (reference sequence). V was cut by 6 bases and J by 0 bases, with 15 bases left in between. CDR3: CSAEDTGLSYNEQFF. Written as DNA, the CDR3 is TGCAGTGCCGAAGACACCGGACTCTCCTACAATGAGCAGTTCTTC.

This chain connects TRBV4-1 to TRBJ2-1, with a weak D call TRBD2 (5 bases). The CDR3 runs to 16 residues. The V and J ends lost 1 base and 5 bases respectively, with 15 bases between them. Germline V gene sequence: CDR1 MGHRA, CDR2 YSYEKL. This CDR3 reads CASSQVLQRINNEQFF. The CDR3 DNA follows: TGCGCCAGCAGCCAAGTGCTTCAGCGGATAAACAATGAGCAGTTCTTC.

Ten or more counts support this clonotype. The CDR3 DNA sequence: TGTGCCAGCAGTTGGAGTCCGGGAGGGTTGGGGGAGCTGTTTTTT. The encoded protein is CASSWSPGGLGELFF. The chain employs TRBV12-3 or TRBV12-4 and TRBJ2-2; 8 bases are a match to TRBD2. This CDR3 is 15 amino acids long. After removal of 4 bases from V and 8 bases from J, the junction contained 9 bases not matched to a gene.

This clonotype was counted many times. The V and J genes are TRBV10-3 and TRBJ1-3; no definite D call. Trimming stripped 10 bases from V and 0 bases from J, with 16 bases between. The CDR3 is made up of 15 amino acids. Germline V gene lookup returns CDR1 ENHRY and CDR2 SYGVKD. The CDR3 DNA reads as TGTGCCACGTCGGATCCGGGTTTCTCTGGAAACACCATATATTTT. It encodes CATSDPGFSGNTIYF.

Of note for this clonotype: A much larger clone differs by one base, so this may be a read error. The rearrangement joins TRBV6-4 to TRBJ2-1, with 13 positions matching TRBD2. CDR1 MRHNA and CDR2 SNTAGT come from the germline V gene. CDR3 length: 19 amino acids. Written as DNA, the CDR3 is TGTGCCAGCAGTCACTCGACCGTCCCTGGACTAGCGGGAGAAGGTGAGCAGTTCTTC. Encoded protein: CASSHSTVPGLAGEGEQFF.

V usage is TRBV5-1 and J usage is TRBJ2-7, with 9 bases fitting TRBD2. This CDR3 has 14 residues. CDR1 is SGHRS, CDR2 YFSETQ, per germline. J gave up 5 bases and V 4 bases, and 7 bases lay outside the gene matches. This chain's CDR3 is CASSLWTSEDEQYF. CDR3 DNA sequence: TGCGCCAGCAGCCTGTGGACTAGCGAGGACGAGCAGTACTTC.

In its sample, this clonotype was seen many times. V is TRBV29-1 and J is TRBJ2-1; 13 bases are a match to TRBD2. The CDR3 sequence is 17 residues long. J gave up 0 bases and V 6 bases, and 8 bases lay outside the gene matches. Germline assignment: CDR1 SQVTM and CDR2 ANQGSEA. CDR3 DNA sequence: TGCAGCGTAACCGGGACTAGCGGGGTCTCCTCCTACAATGAGCAGTTCTTC. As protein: CSVTGTSGVSSYNEQFF.

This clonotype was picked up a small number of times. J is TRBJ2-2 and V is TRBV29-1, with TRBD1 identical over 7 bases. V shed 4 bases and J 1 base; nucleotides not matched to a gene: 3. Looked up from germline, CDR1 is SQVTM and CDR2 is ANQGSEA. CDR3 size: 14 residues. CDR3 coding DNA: TGCAGCGTTGGGACAGGAATGAACACCGGGGAGCTGTTTTTT. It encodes CSVGTGMNTGELFF.

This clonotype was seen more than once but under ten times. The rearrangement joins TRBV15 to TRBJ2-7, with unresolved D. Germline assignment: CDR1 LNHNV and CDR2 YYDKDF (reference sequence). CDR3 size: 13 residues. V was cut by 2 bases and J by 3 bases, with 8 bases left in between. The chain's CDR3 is CATSRNLFYEQYF. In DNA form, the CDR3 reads TGTGCCACCAGCAGAAACCTGTTCTACGAGCAGTACTTC.

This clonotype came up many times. CDR3 amino acids: CASSYRGTSGMYF. CDR3 nucleotides: TGTGCCAGCAGTTACCGGGGAACTAGCGGGATGTACTTC. The rearrangement links TRBV6-5 to TRBJ2-7, with TRBD2 matching over 10 bases. Germline V gene data show CDR1 as MNHEY and CDR2 as SVGAGI. This CDR3 has 13 residues. With 2 bases clipped from V and 12 bases from J, the junction kept 7 bases outside the gene matches.

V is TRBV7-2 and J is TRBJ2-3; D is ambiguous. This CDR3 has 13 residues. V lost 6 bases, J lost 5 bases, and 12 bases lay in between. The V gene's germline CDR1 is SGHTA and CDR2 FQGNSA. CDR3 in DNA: TGTGCCAGCAGTCCACACCTTCAAGATACGCAGTATTTT. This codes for CASSPHLQDTQYF.

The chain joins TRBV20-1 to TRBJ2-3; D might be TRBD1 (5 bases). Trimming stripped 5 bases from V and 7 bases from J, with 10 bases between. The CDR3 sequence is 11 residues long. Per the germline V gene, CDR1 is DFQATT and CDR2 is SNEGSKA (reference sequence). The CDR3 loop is CSAQDTYTQYF. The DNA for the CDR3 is TGCAGTGCTCAGGACACGTATACGCAGTATTTT.

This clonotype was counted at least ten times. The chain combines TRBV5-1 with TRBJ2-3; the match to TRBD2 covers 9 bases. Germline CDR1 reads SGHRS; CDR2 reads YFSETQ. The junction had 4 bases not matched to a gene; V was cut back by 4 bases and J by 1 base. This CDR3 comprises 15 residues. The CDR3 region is CASSTGLAGTDTQYF. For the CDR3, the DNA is TGCGCCAGCAGCACGGGACTAGCCGGCACAGATACGCAGTATTTT.

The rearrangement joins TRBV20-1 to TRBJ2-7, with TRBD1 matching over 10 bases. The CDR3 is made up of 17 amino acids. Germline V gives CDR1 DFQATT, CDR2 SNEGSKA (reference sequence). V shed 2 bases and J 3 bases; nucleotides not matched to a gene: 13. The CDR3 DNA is TGCAGTGCTAGACCGACACAGAGACAGGGGGCTTACTACGAGCAGTACTTC. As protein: CSARPTQRQGAYYEQYF.

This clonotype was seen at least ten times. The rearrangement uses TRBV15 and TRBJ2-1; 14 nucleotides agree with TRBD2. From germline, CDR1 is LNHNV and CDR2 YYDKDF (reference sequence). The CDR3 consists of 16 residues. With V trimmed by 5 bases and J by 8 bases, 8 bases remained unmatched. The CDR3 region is CATSEPGLAGVYEQFF. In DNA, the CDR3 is TGTGCCACCAGCGAACCGGGACTAGCGGGAGTGTATGAGCAGTTCTTC.